This T cell receptor (beta chain) was observed in a study of cytomegalovirus exposure and HLA in healthy donors. Healthy bone marrow donors supplied every sample. CDR3 length equals 15 residues. With V trimmed by 4 bases and J by 3 bases, 7 bases remained unmatched. The germline CDR1 and CDR2 sequences are LGHNA and YNFKEQ. General study findings and limits: Researchers had no immune exposure information except CMV serostatus available. Cytomegalovirus-associated TCR beta chains were listed, numbering 164. It was reported that the classifier diagnosed cytomegalovirus status with high specificity and sensitivity in both the original and validation cohorts.

Concerning this clone itself: Its antigen remains unknown.

The PCR had 60 Vbeta and 13 Jbeta primers. Sequencing used immunoSEQ multiplex PCR; TCRdb keeps in-frame clones, though not all of them. Of under 200,000 clones listed, 75% to 85% were seen once; the top ten hold roughly 6.7%. Material for sequencing was PBMCs. The V call is TRBV4-2, the J call TRBJ2-7; TRBD2 matches 9 bases. The sequence derives from a man between 45 and 60 years old in good health and CMV-seropositive. For the CDR3, the DNA is TGTGCCAGCAGCCGCTCGACTAGCGGTTTCTACGAGCAGTACTTC. It yields the protein CASSRSTSGFYEQYF.